This TCR beta chain appears in the sequencing data of a study of blood T cell repertoires in COVID-19. Study-wide background: Specimens from acute and convalescent COVID-19 originated in the United States, Italy and Spain. T cells, B-cell-depleted T cells, or PBMCs supplied cDNA or gDNA.

V lost 0 bases to trimming and J lost 1 base, with 13 bases between them. CDR1 is SGHDT and CDR2 is YYEEEE in the germline V gene. The CDR3 extends over 16 amino acids. Here immunoSEQ multiplex PCR was the method, and the copy in TCRdb shows in-frame clones only, minus some. The sample consists of about 220,000 clones, 80% to 90% of them appearing once. This clone was picked up one time. Material for sequencing was peripheral blood. This receptor was obtained from a woman aged 55 to 70 who had recovered from COVID-19. The chain recombines TRBV5-6 with TRBJ1-1; perhaps TRBD1 as D (6 bases). This CDR3 reads CASSLARQAENTEAFF. The CDR3 DNA reads as TGTGCCAGCAGCTTGGCCCGACAGGCGGAGAACACTGAAGCTTTCTTT.